Detailed here is one T cell receptor (beta chain). Its antigen is unknown. This record belongs to a study of T cell responses to AZD1222 COVID-19 vaccine. The study, taken as a whole, reports: In a largely white British group with more females than males, clonal diversity was possibly underestimated.

This CDR3 spans 16 amino acids. Germline V gene sequence: CDR1 SGHNT, CDR2 YYREEE (reference sequence). Trimming removed 4 bases at V and 3 bases at J, with 20 bases between. Sequenced by immunoSEQ multiplex PCR; TCRdb stores in-frame clones only, minus some. The table lists 120,000 or so clones, 92% of them singletons. The chain employs TRBV5-4 and TRBJ2-7; D might be TRBD2 (7 bases). The specimen comprised peripheral blood, sampled on day 0 of AZD1222 vaccination. This clonotype was sampled from an adult in good health. The CDR3, as DNA: TGTGCCAGCAGCCCGGCCCCGGGGGGCACCTTCTACGAGCAGTACTTC. Translated, it gives CASSPAPGGTFYEQYF.